The 23 T cell receptor beta chains listed next were all sequenced from one sample in a study of shared clonotypes between healthy human individuals. Naive CD8 isolation took CD45RO-negative cells positively selected for CCR7 and excluded terminally differentiated effector memory CD45RA+ cells. Some clones are missing from TCRdb's copy, which holds only in-frame ones; the method was immunoSEQ multiplex PCR. The sample has some 1,900,000 clones, approximately 94% seen once. Sequences were obtained from naive CD8+ T cells sorted from blood. The receptors originated from a man younger than 35 in good health.

The rearrangement joins TRBV4-1 to TRBJ2-7, with D possibly TRBD2 on 5 matching bases. From germline, CDR1 is MGHRA and CDR2 YSYEKL. V gave up 4 bases and J gave up 4 bases, with 11 bases separating them. The CDR3 is 13 amino acids. In DNA, the CDR3 is TGCGCCAGCAGCCCCGCTGAGGGTTACGAGCAGTACTTC. Translating it yields CASSPAEGYEQYF.

This clone was observed a single time. The genes are TRBV6-1 and TRBJ2-3; D is possibly TRBD1 or TRBD2 (5 bases each). CDR1 and CDR2 from the germline V gene are MNHNS and SASEGT. Trimming cost V 0 bases and J 0 bases, with 10 bases left between them. The CDR3 is 16 amino acids. DNA for the CDR3: TGTGCCAGCAGTGAAGCTCGGGGCTCAAGCACAGATACGCAGTATTTT. Translation gives CASSEARGSSTDTQYF.

This clone is a singleton in its sample. Within the sample, other DNA sequences also encode this same CDR3. The genes are TRBV5-1 and TRBJ2-7; tentative D call: TRBD1 (6 bases). Germline V gene data show CDR1 as SGHRS and CDR2 as YFSETQ. The CDR3 length is 14 residues. V was shortened by 3 bases and J by 3 bases, with 13 bases between the two germline ends. CDR3 DNA: TGCGCCAGCAGCTGGGGGCCAGGAGACTACGAGCAGTACTTC. This translates into CASSWGPGDYEQYF.

This chain joins TRBV6-1 and TRBJ2-1, with D uncertain. This CDR3 is 14 amino acids long. CDR1 MNHNS and CDR2 SASEGT come from the germline V gene. The V end was cut by 2 bases, the J end by 6 bases, with 11 bases between. For the CDR3, the DNA is TGTGCCAGCAGTGAACCGCTAGACCCCAATGAGCAGTTCTTC. Residues: CASSEPLDPNEQFF.

The genes are TRBV6-6 and TRBJ2-1, with D unresolved. Germline V gives CDR1 MNHNY, CDR2 SVGAGI (reference sequence). The CDR3 consists of 13 residues. V lost 6 bases, J lost 4 bases, and 10 bases lay in between. CDR3 loop: CASSYVGYNEQFF. In DNA, the CDR3 is TGTGCCAGCAGCTACGTGGGATACAATGAGCAGTTCTTC.

This clone was detected only once. The J gene is TRBJ2-3, the V gene TRBV10-1; TRBD1 matches 7 bases. V shed 3 bases and J 3 bases; nucleotides not matched to a gene: 6. The CDR3 runs to 15 residues. CDR1 is WNHNN, CDR2 SYGVQD, per germline (reference sequence). In nucleotides, the CDR3 is TGCGCCAGCAGTGACCCGTGGGACAGTACAGATACGCAGTATTTT. Its protein is CASSDPWDSTDTQYF.

V and J are TRBV19 and TRBJ2-7, with 9 nucleotides matching TRBD1. Germline CDR1 reads LNHDA; CDR2 reads SQIVND (reference sequence). Trimming removed 3 bases from V and 1 base from J; junction bases left unmatched: 4. The length of the CDR3 is 15 residues. CDR3 in amino acids: CASSMGTGLSYEQYF. The CDR3 coding sequence is TGTGCCAGTAGTATGGGGACAGGGTTGTCCTACGAGCAGTACTTC.

The V call is TRBV18, the J call TRBJ1-4, with 7 bases matching TRBD1. Germline lookup yields CDR1 KGHSH and CDR2 LQKENI. There are 14 residues in the CDR3. The J segment lost 7 bases and the V segment lost 8 bases, leaving 10 bases of the junction unmatched. CDR3 residues: CASASQGPGEKLFF. The CDR3 DNA reads TGTGCCAGCGCCTCACAGGGGCCCGGTGAAAAACTGTTTTTT.

V gene TRBV21-1 combines with J gene TRBJ1-2. TRBV21-1 is listed as a pseudogene. The CDR3 is 15 amino acids. The CDR3 DNA is TGTGCCATCCTAACAACCTCCGGCTCTAACTATGGCTACACCTTC. The encoded protein is CAILTTSGSNYGYTF.

Regarding this clone: A junction boundary mismatches the germline segment, possibly from a read error. This rearrangement joins TRBV4-1 to TRBJ1-1; tentatively, D is TRBD1 (6 bases). Per germline, CDR1 MGHRA and CDR2 YSYEKL. The CDR3 loop spans 15 amino acids. DNA of the CDR3: TGCGCCAGCAGCCAAGAAGAGGGGGTGAAAACTGAAGCTTTCTTT. This translates into CASSQEEGVKTEAFF.

The gene calls are TRBV7-8 and TRBJ1-3; unclear D gene. Germline assignment: CDR1 SGHVS and CDR2 FQNEAQ. Trimming pared 2 bases from V and 2 bases from J, leaving 13 bases between. The CDR3 loop spans 16 amino acids. CDR3: CASSLQPEGTGNTIYF. CDR3 in DNA: TGTGCCAGCAGCTTACAACCCGAGGGCACTGGAAACACCATATATTTT.

The genes are TRBV4-1 and TRBJ2-7; tentatively, D is TRBD2 (5 bases). The CDR3 is made up of 14 amino acids. V was pared by 6 bases and J by 5 bases, with 17 bases between. From germline, CDR1 is MGHRA and CDR2 YSYEKL. This chain's CDR3 is CASSLGLGSHEQYF. CDR3 bases: TGCGCCAGCAGTCTCGGACTGGGGTCCCACGAGCAGTACTTC.

The chain carries TRBV2 and TRBJ1-4; no clear D. Germline V CDR1 and CDR2: SNHLY, FYNNEI. The CDR3 length is 14 residues. The V end was cut by 1 base, the J end by 7 bases, with 10 bases between. CDR3 sequence reads: CASSEVGYGEKLFF. DNA of the CDR3: TGTGCCAGCAGTGAAGTAGGGTATGGTGAAAAACTGTTTTTT.

This clone was counted once. The chain employs TRBV4-2 and TRBJ2-7, with 9 positions matching TRBD2. CDR1 LGHNA and CDR2 YNFKEQ come from the germline V gene. The CDR3 sequence is 16 residues long. The V segment lost 1 base and the J segment 4 bases; nucleotides outside the gene matches: 8. In DNA form, the CDR3 reads TGTGCCAGCAGCCAAGTCTCTAGCGGGGTTCATTACGAGCAGTACTTC. Translated, it gives CASSQVSSGVHYEQYF.

This clone was seen a single time. One end of the junction is discordant with germline, which a read error may explain. The V and J genes are TRBV5-4 and TRBJ2-1; 8 bases align to TRBD2. CDR3 length: 14 residues. Germline V gives CDR1 SGHNT, CDR2 YYREEE (reference sequence). The CDR3: CASSLGLGGNEQFF. CDR3 sequence (DNA): TGTGCCAGCAGTTTGGGACTAGGCGGCAATGAGCAGTTCTTC.

The chain links TRBV11-2 to TRBJ2-7; the D gene is possibly TRBD1 (6 bases). Per germline, CDR1 SGHAT and CDR2 FQNNGV. V was shortened by 3 bases and J by 4 bases, with 13 bases between the two germline ends. The CDR3 spans 14 residues. The CDR3, as DNA: TGTGCCAGCAGCTTGGACAGCCTCAAGTACGAGCAGTACTTC. Its translation is CASSLDSLKYEQYF.

The rearrangement uses TRBV13 and TRBJ2-5; 12 bases are a match to TRBD2. This CDR3 is 18 amino acids long. Germline-derived CDR1 and CDR2 are PRHDT and FYEKMQ (reference sequence). Unmatched junction bases numbered 12, after V lost 5 bases and J lost 2 bases. The CDR3 DNA reads TGTGCCAGCAGCCCGAAAAACCCACTAGCGGGGGGACAAGAGACCCAGTACTTC. It translates to CASSPKNPLAGGQETQYF. Full variable domain (rest looked up from reference TRBV13 and TRBJ2-5): AAGVIQSPRHLIKEKRETATLKCYPIPRHDTVYWYQQGPGQDPQFLISFYEKMQSDKGSIPDRFSAQQFSDYHSELNMSSLELGDSALYFCASSPKNPLAGGQETQYFGPGTRLLVL.

The chain has TRBV13 and TRBJ2-5; 13 positions match TRBD2. The V gene end was trimmed by 1 base and the J gene end by 5 bases; junction bases not matched to a gene: 7. Germline lookup yields CDR1 PRHDT and CDR2 FYEKMQ (reference sequence). This CDR3 spans 17 amino acids. The CDR3 DNA reads TGTGCCAGCAGCTTAGTCTCTGGGACTAGCGGGGAGGAGACCCAGTACTTC. Translating it yields CASSLVSGTSGEETQYF.

This clone was observed once. This same CDR3 is encoded by further DNA sequences in the sample. CDR3 region: CASSVGDHQETQYF. The CDR3, as DNA: TGTGCCAGCAGCGTAGGTGACCATCAAGAGACCCAGTACTTC. This sequence joins TRBV9 and TRBJ2-5; no clear D gene. Per germline, CDR1 SGDLS and CDR2 YYNGEE. The CDR3 extends over 14 amino acids. V lost 0 bases, J lost 2 bases, and 8 bases lay in between.

The gene calls are TRBV29-1 and TRBJ1-2; 7 positions match TRBD1. J lost 0 bases, V lost 1 base, and 8 bases had no gene match. Germline V lookup: CDR1 SQVTM, CDR2 ANQGSEA. There are 16 residues in the CDR3. The CDR3 bases are TGCAGCGTTGAAGCGGGGACAGACCTTACTAACTATGGCTACACCTTC. This encodes CSVEAGTDLTNYGYTF.

This rearrangement joins TRBV4-2 to TRBJ2-2, with D maybe TRBD1 (5 bases). Trimming removed 0 bases from V and 0 bases from J, with 20 bases in between. The germline V gene encodes CDR1 LGHNA and CDR2 YNFKEQ. This CDR3 comprises 20 residues. CDR3 sequence (DNA): TGTGCCAGCAGCCAAGATATAGGGGCTCTTTTGGTGCCGAACACCGGGGAGCTGTTTTTT. This codes for CASSQDIGALLVPNTGELFF.

J is TRBJ1-2 and V is TRBV4-2, with D hard to call. The CDR3 is 16 residues long. Germline V lookup: CDR1 LGHNA, CDR2 YNFKEQ. The V end lost 0 bases, the J end lost 0 bases, and 11 bases lay between the germline ends. In DNA form, the CDR3 reads TGTGCCAGCAGCCAAGAGGAGGGAACCTCTAACTATGGCTACACCTTC. It translates to CASSQEEGTSNYGYTF.

The V and J genes are TRBV7-9 and TRBJ2-5, with 7 bases matching TRBD1. J was trimmed by 5 bases and V by 6 bases; bases with no gene match: 12. This CDR3 has 15 residues. Germline V gene data show CDR1 as SEHNR and CDR2 as FQNEAQ (reference sequence). The CDR3 protein is CASRREGQIRETQYF. The CDR3 nucleotides are TGTGCCAGCAGGAGAGAGGGACAGATTAGGGAGACCCAGTACTTC.